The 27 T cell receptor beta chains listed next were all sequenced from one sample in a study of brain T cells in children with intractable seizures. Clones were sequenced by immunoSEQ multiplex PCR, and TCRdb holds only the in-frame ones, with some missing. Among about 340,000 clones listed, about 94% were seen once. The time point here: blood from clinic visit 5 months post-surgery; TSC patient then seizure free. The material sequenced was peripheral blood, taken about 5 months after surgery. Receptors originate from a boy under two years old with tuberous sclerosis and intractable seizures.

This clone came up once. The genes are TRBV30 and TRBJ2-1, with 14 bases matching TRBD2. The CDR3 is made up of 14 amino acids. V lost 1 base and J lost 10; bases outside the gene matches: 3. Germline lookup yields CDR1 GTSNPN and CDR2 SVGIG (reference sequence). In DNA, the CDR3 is TGTGCCTGGAGTGCGGGACTAGCGGGAGAAGAGCAGTTCTTC. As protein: CAWSAGLAGEEQFF.

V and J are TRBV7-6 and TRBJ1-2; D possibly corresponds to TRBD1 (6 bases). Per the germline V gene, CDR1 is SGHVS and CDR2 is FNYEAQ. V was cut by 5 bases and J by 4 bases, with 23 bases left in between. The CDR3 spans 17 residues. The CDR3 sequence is CASSPSYRTATIYGYTF. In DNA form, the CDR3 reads TGTGCCAGCAGCCCGAGCTACCGGACAGCCACCATCTATGGCTACACCTTC.

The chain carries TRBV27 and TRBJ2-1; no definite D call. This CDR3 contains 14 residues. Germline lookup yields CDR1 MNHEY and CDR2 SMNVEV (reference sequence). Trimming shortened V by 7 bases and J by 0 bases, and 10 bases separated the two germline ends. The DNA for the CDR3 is TGTGCCAGCACCTCCAGGAGCTCCTACAATGAGCAGTTCTTC. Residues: CASTSRSSYNEQFF.

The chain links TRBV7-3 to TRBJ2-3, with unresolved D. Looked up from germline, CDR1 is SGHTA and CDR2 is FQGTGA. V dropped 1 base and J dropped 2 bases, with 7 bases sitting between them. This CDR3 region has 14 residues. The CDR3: CASSLSGDTDTQYF. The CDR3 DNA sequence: TGTGCCAGCAGCTTAAGTGGGGACACAGATACGCAGTATTTT.

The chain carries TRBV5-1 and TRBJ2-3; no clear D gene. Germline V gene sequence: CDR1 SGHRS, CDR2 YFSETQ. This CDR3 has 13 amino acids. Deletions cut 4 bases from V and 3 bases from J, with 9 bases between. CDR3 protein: CASSQEGTDTQYF. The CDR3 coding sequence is TGCGCCAGCAGCCAGGAAGGGACAGATACGCAGTATTTT.

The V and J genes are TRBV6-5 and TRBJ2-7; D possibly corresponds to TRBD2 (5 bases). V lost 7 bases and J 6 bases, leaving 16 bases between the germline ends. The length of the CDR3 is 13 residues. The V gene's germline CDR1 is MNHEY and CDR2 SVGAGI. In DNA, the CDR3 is TGTGCCAGCAAGACGGCGCGGGCCCGCGAGCAGTACTTC. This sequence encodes CASKTARAREQYF.

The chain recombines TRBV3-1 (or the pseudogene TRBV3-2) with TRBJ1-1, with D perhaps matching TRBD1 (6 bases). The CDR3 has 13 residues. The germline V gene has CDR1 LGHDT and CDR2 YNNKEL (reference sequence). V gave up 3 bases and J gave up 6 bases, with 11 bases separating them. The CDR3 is CASSHESGAEAFF. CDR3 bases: TGTGCCAGCAGCCACGAATCAGGGGCTGAAGCTTTCTTT.

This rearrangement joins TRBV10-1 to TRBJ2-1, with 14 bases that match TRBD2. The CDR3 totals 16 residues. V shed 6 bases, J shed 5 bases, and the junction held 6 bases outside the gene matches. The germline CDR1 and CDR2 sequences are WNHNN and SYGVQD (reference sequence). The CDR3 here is CASSGTSGSLHNEQFF. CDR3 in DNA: TGCGCCAGCAGCGGGACTAGCGGGAGTCTTCACAATGAGCAGTTCTTC.

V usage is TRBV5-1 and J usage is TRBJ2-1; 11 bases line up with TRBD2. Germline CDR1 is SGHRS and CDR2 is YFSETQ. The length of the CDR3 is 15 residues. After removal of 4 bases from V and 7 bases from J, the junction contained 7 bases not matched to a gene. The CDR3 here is CASSAGLAGFNEQFF. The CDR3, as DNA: TGCGCCAGCAGCGCCGGACTAGCGGGCTTTAATGAGCAGTTCTTC.

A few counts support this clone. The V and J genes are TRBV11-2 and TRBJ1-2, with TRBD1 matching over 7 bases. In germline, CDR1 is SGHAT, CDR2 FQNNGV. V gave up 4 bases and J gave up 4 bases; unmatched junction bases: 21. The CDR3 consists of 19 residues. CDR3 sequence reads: CASSSRNVITGDGVYGYTF. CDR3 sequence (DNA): TGTGCCAGCAGCTCCCGGAACGTGATAACAGGGGACGGTGTCTATGGCTACACCTTC.

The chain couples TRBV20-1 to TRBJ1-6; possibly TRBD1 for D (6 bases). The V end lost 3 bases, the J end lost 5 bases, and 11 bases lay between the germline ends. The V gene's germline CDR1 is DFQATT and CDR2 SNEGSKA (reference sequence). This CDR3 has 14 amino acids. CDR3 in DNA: TGCAGTGCTAGTGCCAGGACAGATAATTCACCCCTCCACTTT. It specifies CSASARTDNSPLHF.

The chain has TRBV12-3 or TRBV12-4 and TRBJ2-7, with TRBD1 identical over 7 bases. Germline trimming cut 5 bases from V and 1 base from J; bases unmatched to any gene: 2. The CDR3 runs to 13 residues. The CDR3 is CASSRGQSYEQYF. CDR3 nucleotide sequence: TGTGCCAGCAGTCGGGGACAGTCCTACGAGCAGTACTTC.

The DNA for the CDR3 is TGCGCCAGCAGCTTGGCACCTATGAACACTGAAGCTTTCTTT. It is translated as CASSLAPMNTEAFF. The V and J genes are TRBV5-1 and TRBJ1-1; D is ambiguous. From germline, CDR1 is SGHRS and CDR2 YFSETQ. Trimming took off 0 bases at V and 0 bases at J, with 6 bases between the two ends. This CDR3 has 14 amino acids.

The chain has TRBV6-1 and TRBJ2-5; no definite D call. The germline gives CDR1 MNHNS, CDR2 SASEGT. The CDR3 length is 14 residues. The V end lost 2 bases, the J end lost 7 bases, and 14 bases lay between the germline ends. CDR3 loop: CASSEPVHLATQYF. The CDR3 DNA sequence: TGTGCCAGCAGTGAACCAGTTCATTTGGCGACCCAGTACTTC.

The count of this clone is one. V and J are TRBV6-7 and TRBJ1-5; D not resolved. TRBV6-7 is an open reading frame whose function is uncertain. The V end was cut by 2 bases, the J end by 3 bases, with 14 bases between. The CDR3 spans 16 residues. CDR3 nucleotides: TGTGCCAGCAGTTACCACACCCGGGTACTCAATCAGCCCCAGCATTTT. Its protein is CASSYHTRVLNQPQHF.

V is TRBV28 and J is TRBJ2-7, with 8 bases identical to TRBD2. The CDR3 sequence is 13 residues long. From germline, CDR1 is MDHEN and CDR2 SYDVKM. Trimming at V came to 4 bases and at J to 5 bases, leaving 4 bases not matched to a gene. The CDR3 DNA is TGTGCCAGCAGTTCGAGCGGGAGCGACGAGCAGTACTTC. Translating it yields CASSSSGSDEQYF.

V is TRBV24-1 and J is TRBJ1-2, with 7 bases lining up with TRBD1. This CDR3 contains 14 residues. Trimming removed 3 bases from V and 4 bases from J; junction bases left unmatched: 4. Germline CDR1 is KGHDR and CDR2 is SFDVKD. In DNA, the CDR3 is TGTGCCACCAGTGATCGACAGGGCACCTATGGCTACACCTTC. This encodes CATSDRQGTYGYTF.

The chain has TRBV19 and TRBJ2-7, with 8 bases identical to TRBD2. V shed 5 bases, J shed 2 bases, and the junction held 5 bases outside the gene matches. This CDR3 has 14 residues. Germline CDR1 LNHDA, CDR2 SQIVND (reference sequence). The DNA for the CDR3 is TGTGCCAGTAGTGTAGCGGGACCCGCCTACGAGCAGTACTTC. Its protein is CASSVAGPAYEQYF. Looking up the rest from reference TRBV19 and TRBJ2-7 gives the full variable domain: DGGITQSPKYLFRKEGQNVTLSCEQNLNHDAMYWYRQDPGQGLRLIYYSQIVNDFQKGDIAEGYSVSREKKESFPLTVTSAQKNPTAFYLCASSVAGPAYEQYFGPGTRLTVT.

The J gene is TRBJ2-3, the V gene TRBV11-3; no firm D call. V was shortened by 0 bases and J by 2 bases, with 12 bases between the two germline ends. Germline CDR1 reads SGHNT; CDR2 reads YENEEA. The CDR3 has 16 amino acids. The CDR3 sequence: CASSLEGFGDTDTQYF. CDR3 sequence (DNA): TGTGCCAGCAGCTTAGAAGGGTTTGGAGACACAGATACGCAGTATTTT.

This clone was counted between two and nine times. The CDR3 is CAISVGGYEQYF. CDR3 DNA sequence: TGTGCCATCAGTGTCGGGGGTTACGAGCAGTACTTC. The chain recombines TRBV10-3 with TRBJ2-7; possible D gene TRBD2, 6 bases. Germline CDR1 reads ENHRY; CDR2 reads SYGVKD. Trimming shortened V by 4 bases and J by 4 bases, and 8 bases separated the two germline ends. The CDR3 is 12 amino acids.

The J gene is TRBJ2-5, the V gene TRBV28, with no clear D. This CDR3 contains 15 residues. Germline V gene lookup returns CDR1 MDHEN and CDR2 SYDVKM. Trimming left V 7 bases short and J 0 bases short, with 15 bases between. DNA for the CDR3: TGTGCCAGCACGGGTGCAGCCCAGAACCAAGAGACCCAGTACTTC. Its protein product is CASTGAAQNQETQYF.

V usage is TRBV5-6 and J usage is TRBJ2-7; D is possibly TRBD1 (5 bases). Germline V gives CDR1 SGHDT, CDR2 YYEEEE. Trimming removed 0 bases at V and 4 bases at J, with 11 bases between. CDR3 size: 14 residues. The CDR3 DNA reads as TGTGCCAGCAGCTTGGGGACACGGCATTACGAGCAGTACTTC. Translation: CASSLGTRHYEQYF.

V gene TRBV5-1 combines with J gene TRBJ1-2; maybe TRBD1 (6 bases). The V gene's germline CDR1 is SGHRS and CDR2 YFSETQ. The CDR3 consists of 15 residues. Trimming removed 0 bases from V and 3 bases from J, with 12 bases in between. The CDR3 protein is CASSLDWGADYGYTF. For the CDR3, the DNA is TGCGCCAGCAGCTTGGACTGGGGGGCGGACTATGGCTACACCTTC.

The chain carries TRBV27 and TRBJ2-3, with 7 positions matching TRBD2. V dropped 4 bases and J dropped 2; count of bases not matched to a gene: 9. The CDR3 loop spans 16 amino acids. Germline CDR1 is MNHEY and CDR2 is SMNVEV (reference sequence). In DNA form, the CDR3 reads TGTGCCAGCAGTTCGCCGGGACTAACTTACACAGATACGCAGTATTTT. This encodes CASSSPGLTYTDTQYF.

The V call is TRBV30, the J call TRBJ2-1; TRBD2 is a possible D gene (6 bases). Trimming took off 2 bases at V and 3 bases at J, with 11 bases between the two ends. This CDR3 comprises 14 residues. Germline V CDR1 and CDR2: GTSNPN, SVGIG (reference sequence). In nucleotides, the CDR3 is TGTGCCTGGAGTAGGGACTTGATCTACAATGAGCAGTTCTTC. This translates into CAWSRDLIYNEQFF.

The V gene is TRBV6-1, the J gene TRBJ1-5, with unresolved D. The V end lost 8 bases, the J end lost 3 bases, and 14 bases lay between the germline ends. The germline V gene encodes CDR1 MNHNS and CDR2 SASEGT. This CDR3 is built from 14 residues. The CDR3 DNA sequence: TGTGCCAGCTCATCGGGGAGGAACAATCAGCCCCAGCATTTT. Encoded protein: CASSSGRNNQPQHF.

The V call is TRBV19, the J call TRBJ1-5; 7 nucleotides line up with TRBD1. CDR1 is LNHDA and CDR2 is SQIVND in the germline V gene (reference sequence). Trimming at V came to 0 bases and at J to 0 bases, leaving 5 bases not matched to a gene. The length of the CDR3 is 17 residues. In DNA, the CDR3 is TGTGCCAGTAGTATAGAAACCGGGACAGCTAGCAATCAGCCCCAGCATTTT. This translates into CASSIETGTASNQPQHF. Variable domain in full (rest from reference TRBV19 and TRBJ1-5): DGGITQSPKYLFRKEGQNVTLSCEQNLNHDAMYWYRQDPGQGLRLIYYSQIVNDFQKGDIAEGYSVSREKKESFPLTVTSAQKNPTAFYLCASSIETGTASNQPQHFGDGTRLSIL.